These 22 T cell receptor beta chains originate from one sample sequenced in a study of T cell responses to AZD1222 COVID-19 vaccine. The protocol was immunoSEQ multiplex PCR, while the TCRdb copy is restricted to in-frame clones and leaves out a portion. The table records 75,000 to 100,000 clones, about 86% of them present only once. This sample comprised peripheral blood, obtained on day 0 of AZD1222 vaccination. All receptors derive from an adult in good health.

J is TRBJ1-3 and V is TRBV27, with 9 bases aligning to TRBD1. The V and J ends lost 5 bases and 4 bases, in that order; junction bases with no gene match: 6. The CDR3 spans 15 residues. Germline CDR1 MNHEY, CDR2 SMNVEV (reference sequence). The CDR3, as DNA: TGTGCCAGCAGTGATACAGGGGGCATCGGAAACACCATATATTTT. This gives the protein CASSDTGGIGNTIYF.

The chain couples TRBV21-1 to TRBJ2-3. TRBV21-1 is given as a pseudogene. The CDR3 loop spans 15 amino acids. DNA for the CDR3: TGTGCCACATTCCCCCCAGGTAGCTTCACAGATACGCAGTATTTT. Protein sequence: CATFPPGSFTDTQYF.

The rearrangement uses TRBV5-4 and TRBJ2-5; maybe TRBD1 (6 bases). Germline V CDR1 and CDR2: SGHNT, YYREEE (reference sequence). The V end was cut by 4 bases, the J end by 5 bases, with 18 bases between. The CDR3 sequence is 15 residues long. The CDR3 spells CASSARGVEVETQYF. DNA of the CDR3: TGTGCCAGCAGCGCCAGGGGTGTGGAGGTGGAGACCCAGTACTTC.

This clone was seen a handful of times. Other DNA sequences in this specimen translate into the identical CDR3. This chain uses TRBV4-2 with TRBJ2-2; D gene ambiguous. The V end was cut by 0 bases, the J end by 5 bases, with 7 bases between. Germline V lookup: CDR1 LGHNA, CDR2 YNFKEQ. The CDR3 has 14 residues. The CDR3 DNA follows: TGTGCCAGCAGCCAAGATCTACAAACCGGGGAGCTGTTTTTT. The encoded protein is CASSQDLQTGELFF.

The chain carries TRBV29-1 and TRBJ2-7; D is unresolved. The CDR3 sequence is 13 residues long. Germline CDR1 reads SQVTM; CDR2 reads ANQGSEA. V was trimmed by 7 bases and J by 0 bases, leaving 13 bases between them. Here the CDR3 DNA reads TGCAGCGCTGCCCAGGCCCTCTCCTACGAGCAGTACTTC. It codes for CSAAQALSYEQYF.

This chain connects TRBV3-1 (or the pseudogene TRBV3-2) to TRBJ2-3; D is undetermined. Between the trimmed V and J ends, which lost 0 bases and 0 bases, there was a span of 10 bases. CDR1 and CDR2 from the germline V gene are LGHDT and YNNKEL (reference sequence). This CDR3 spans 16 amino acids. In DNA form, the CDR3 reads TGTGCCAGCAGCCAAGATGTTGTAGGGAGCACAGATACGCAGTATTTT. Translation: CASSQDVVGSTDTQYF.

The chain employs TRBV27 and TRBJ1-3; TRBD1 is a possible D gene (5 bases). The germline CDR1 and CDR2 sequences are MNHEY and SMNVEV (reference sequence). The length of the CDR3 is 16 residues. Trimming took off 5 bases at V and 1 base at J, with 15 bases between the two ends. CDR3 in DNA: TGTGCCAGCAGTAGGGGCGGGGGGGGATCTGGAAACACCATATATTTT. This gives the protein CASSRGGGGSGNTIYF.

CDR3 loop: CASSTGGTGANVLTF. For the CDR3, the DNA is TGTGCCAGCAGCACGGGGGGGACTGGGGCCAACGTCCTGACTTTC. The chain recombines TRBV11-2 with TRBJ2-6; 8 bases line up with TRBD2. The CDR3 is 15 amino acids. In germline, CDR1 is SGHAT, CDR2 FQNNGV. The junction had 2 bases not matched to a gene; V was cut back by 5 bases and J by 2 bases.

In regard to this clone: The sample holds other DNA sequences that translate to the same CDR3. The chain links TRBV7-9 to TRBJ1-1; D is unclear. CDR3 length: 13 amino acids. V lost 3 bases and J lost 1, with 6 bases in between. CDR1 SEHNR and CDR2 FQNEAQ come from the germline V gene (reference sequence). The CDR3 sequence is CASSLEPNTEAFF. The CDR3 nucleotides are TGTGCCAGCAGCTTGGAGCCGAACACTGAAGCTTTCTTT. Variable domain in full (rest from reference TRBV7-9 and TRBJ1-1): DTGVSQNPRHKITKRGQNVTFRCDPISEHNRLYWYRQTLGQGPEFLTYFQNEAQLEKSRLLSDRFSAERPKGSFSTLEIQRTEQGDSAMYLCASSLEPNTEAFFGQGTRLTVV.

The CDR3 spells CASGLQGYTGELFF. The CDR3 DNA is TGTGCTAGTGGTTTGCAGGGTTATACCGGGGAGCTGTTTTTT. This chain links TRBV12-5 with TRBJ2-2; possibly TRBD1 for D (5 bases). Germline V CDR1 and CDR2: LGHNT, FRNRAP. Trimming stripped 2 bases from V and 5 bases from J, with 9 bases between. The CDR3 runs 14 residues.

The CDR3 here is CASNPAGSYNSPLHF. The CDR3, as DNA: TGTGCCAGCAACCCCGCGGGTTCCTATAATTCACCCCTCCACTTT. The rearrangement joins TRBV3-1 (or the pseudogene TRBV3-2) to TRBJ1-6; D is ambiguous. The V gene lost 7 bases and the J gene lost 1 base, with 11 bases spanning the gap. Germline V lookup: CDR1 LGHDT, CDR2 YNNKEL (reference sequence). This CDR3 region has 15 residues.

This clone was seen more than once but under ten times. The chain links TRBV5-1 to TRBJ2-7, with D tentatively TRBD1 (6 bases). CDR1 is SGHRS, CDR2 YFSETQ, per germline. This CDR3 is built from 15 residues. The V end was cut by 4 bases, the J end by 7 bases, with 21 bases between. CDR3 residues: CASSVRDTGVREQYF. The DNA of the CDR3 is TGCGCCAGCAGCGTCCGGGACACCGGGGTAAGGGAGCAGTACTTC.

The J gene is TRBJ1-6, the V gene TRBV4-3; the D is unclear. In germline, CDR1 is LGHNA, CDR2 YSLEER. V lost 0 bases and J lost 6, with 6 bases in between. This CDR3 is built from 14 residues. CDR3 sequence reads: CASSQEASNSPLHF. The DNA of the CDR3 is TGCGCCAGCAGCCAAGAAGCGTCTAATTCACCCCTCCACTTT.

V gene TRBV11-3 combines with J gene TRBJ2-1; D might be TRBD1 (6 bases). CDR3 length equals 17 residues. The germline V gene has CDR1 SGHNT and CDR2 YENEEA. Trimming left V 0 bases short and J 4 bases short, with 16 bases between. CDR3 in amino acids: CASSLDLGQLVYNEQFF. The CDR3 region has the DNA TGTGCCAGCAGCTTAGATCTCGGACAGTTAGTTTACAATGAGCAGTTCTTC.

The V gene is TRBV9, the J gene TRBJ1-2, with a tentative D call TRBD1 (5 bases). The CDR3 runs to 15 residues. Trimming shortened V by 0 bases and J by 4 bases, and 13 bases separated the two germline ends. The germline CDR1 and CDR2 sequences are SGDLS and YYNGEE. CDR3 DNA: TGTGCCAGCAGCGTAGGCGGGACGACTCCCTATGGCTACACCTTC. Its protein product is CASSVGGTTPYGYTF.

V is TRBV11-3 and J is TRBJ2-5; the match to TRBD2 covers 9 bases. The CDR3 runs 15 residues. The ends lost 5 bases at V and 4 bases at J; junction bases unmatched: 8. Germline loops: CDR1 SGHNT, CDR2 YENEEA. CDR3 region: CASSPFPAGGETQYF. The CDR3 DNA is TGTGCCAGCAGCCCCTTCCCAGCGGGAGGAGAGACCCAGTACTTC. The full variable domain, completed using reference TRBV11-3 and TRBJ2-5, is EAGVVQSPRYKIIEKKQPVAFWCNPISGHNTLYWYLQNLGQGPELLIRYENEEAVDDSQLPKDRFSAERLKGVDSTLKIQPAELGDSAVYLCASSPFPAGGETQYFGPGTRLLVL.

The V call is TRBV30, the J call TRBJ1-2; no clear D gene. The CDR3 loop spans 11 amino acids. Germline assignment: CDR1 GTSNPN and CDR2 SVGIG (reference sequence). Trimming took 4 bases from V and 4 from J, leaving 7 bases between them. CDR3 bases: TGTGCCTGGACCGGGAGCTATGGCTACACCTTC. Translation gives CAWTGSYGYTF.

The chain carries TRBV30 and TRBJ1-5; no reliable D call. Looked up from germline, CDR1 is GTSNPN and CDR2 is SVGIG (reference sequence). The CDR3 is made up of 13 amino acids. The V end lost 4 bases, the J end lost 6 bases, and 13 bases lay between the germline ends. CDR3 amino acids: CAWNLDPTQPQHF. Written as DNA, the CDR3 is TGTGCCTGGAATCTGGACCCGACTCAGCCCCAGCATTTT.

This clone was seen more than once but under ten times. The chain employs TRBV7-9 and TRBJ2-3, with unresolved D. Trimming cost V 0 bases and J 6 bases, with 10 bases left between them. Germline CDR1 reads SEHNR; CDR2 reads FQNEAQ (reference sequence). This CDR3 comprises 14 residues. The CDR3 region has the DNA TGTGCCAGCAGCTTAGCCAGGCACAAGGATACGCAGTATTTT. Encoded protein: CASSLARHKDTQYF.

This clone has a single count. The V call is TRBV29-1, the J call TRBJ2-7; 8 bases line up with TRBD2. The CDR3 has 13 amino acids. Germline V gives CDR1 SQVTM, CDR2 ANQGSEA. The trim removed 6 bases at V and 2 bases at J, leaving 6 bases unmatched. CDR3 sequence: CSVGGGQPYEQYF. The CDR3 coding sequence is TGCAGCGTGGGCGGGGGGCAGCCCTACGAGCAGTACTTC.

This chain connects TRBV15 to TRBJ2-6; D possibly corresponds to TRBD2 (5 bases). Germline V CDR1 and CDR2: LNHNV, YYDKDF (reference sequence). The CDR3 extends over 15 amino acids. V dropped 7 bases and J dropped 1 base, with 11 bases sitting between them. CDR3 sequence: CATNSGGSGANVLTF. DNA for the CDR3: TGTGCCACCAACAGTGGCGGGTCTGGGGCCAACGTCCTGACTTTC.

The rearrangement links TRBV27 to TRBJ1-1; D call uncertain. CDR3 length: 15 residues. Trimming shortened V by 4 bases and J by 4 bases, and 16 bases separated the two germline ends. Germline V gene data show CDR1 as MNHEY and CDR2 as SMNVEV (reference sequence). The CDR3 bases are TGTGCCAGCAGTTCCCGCCCAAGTTCGGGCACTGAAGCTTTCTTT. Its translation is CASSSRPSSGTEAFF.